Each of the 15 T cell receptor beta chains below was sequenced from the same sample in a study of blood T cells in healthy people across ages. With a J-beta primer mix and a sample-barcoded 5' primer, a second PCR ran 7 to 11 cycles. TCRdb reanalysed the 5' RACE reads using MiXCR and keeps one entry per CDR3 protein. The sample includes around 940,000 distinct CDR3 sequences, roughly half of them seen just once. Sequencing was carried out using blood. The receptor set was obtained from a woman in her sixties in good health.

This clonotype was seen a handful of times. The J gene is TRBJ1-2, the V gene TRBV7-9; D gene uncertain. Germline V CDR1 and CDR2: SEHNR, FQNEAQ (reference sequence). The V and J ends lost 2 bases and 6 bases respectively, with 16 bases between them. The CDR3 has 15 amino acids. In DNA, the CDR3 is TGTGCCAGCAGCTTATCGGGTAGTCCGGGTGATGGCTACACCTTC. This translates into CASSLSGSPGDGYTF.

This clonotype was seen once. DNA for the CDR3: TGTGCCAGCTTGGGGGCGATAGGCGGCAATCAGCCCCAGCATTTT. This translates into CASLGAIGGNQPQHF. This chain connects TRBV28 to TRBJ1-5, with D possibly being TRBD1 (6 bases). The CDR3 runs to 15 residues. V lost 8 bases, J lost 2 bases, and 16 bases lay in between. Germline V gene data show CDR1 as MDHEN and CDR2 as SYDVKM.

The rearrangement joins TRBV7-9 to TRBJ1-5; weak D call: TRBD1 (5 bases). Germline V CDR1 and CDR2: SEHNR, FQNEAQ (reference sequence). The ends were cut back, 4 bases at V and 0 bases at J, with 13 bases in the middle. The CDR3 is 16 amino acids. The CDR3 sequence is CASSSQGTGSNQPQHF. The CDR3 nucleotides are TGTGCCAGCAGCTCGCAGGGCACGGGTAGCAATCAGCCCCAGCATTTT.

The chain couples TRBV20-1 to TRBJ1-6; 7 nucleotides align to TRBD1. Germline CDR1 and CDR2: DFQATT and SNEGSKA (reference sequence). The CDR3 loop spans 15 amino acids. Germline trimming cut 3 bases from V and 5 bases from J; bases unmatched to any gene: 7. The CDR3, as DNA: TGCAGTGCTAGTATCCCAACAGGGGATAATTCACCCCTCCACTTT. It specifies CSASIPTGDNSPLHF.

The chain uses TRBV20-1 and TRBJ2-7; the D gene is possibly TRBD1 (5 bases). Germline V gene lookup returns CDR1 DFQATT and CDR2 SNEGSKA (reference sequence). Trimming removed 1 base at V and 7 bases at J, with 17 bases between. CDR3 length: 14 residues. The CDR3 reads CSARGGSMTWEQYF. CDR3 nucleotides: TGCAGTGCTAGAGGGGGCAGTATGACGTGGGAGCAGTACTTC.

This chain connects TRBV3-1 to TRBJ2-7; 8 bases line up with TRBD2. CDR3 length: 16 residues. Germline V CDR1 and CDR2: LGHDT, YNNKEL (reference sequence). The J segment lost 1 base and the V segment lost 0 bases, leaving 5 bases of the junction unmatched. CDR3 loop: CASSQDAGGGSYEQYF. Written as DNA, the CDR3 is TGTGCCAGCAGCCAAGACGCGGGAGGTGGGTCCTACGAGCAGTACTTC.

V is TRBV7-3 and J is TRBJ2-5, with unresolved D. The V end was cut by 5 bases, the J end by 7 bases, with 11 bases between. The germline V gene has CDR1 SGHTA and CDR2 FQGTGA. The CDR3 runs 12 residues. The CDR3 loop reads CASSLYVGTQYF. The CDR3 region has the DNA TGTGCCAGCAGCCTTTATGTAGGGACCCAGTACTTC.

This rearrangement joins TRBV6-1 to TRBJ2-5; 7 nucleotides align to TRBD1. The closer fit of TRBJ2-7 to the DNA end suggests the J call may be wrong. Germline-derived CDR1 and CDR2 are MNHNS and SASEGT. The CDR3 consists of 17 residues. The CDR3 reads CASSRFPQGVRSYEQYF. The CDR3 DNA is TGTGCCAGCAGTCGCTTCCCCCAGGGGGTTCGGTCCTACGAGCAGTACTTC.

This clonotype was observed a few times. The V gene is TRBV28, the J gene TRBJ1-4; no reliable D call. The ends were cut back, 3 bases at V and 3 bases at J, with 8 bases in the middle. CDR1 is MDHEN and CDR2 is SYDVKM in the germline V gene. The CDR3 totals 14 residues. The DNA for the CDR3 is TGTGCCAGCAGTTTTCAGATTGCTAATGAAAAACTGTTTTTT. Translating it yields CASSFQIANEKLFF.

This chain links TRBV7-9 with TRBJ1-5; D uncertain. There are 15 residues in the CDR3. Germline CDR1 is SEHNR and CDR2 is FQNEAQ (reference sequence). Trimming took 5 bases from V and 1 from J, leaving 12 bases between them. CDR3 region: CASSPAGKSNQPQHF. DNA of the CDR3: TGTGCCAGCAGCCCCGCCGGCAAAAGCAATCAGCCCCAGCATTTT.

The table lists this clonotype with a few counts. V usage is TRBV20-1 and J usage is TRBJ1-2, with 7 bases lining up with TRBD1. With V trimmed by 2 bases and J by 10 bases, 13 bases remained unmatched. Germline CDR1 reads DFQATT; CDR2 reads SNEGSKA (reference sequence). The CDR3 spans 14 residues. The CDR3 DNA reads TGCAGTGCTAGAAAACATTCCGGGACAGAAGACTACACCTTC. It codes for CSARKHSGTEDYTF.

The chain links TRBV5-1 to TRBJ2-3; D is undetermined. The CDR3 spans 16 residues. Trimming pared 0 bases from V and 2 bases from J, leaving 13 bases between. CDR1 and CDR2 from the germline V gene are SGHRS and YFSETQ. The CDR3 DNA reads TGCGCCAGCAGCTTGGCCCAGCGAGCCCTCACAGATACGCAGTATTTT. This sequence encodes CASSLAQRALTDTQYF. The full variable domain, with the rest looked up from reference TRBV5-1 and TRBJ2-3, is KAGVTQTPRYLIKTRGQQVTLSCSPISGHRSVSWYQQTPGQGLQFLFEYFSETQRNKGNFPGRFSGRQFSNSRSEMNVSTLELGDSALYLCASSLAQRALTDTQYFGPGTRLTVL.

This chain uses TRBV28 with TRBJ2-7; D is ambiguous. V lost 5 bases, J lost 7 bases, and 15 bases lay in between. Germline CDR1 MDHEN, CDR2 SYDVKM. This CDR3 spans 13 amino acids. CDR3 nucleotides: TGTGCCAGCAGTGTAAAGGGTTACAATGAGCAGTACTTC. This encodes CASSVKGYNEQYF.

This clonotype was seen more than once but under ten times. The CDR3 reads CSVEVYEQFF. CDR3 nucleotides: TGCAGCGTTGAAGTCTATGAGCAGTTCTTC. V gene TRBV29-1 combines with J gene TRBJ2-1; D gene uncertain. V was shortened by 1 base and J by 8 bases, with 3 bases between the two germline ends. This CDR3 region has 10 residues. In germline, CDR1 is SQVTM, CDR2 ANQGSEA.

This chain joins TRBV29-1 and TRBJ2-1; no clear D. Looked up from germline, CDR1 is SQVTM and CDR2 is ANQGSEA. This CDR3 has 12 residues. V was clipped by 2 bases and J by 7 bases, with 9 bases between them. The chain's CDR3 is CSVEQKSNEQFF. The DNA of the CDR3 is TGCAGCGTTGAACAGAAATCGAATGAGCAGTTCTTC.